This TCR beta chain was sequenced during a study of OX40 agonist ivuxolimab in advanced cancers. Study conclusions and caveats: Both CD4+ and CD8+ T cell populations in blood had undergone clonal expansion by week 6 at 0.1 to 3.0 mg/kg.

About this clone itself: The antigen remains undetermined.

The study sampled blood at baseline, cycle 4 day 1, and cycle 7 day 1. The protocol was immunoSEQ multiplex PCR, while the TCRdb copy is restricted to in-frame clones and leaves out a portion. This table has around 35,000 clones, around 73% appearing once. The CDR3 totals 16 residues. Germline CDR1 and CDR2: LNHNV and YYDKDF (reference sequence). V lost 4 bases to trimming and J lost 0 bases, with 13 bases between them. The receptor was isolated from an adult with an advanced solid tumor such as melanoma, head and neck, liver or kidney cancer. The input for sequencing was CD4+ or CD8+ T cells sorted from blood, taken in a trial of the OX40 agonist ivuxolimab. This chain joins TRBV15 and TRBJ2-1; D possibly matches TRBD1 or TRBD2 (6 bases each). The CDR3 DNA reads TGTGCCACCAGCACCGGAGGGGGTAGCTCCTACAATGAGCAGTTCTTC. Residues: CATSTGGGSSYNEQFF.